Below are 2 T cell receptor beta chains sequenced from a single sample in a study of T cells in Graves' hyperthyroidism and ophthalmopathy. Amplified TCR beta CDR3 regions came from RNA transcripts. HTBI primers were employed in a first-round RT-PCR of the TCR CDR3. One entry per CDR3 protein, called by TCRdb with MiXCR from the multiplex PCR reads. The sample consists of some 600,000 distinct CDR3 sequences, about 15% of them appearing once. Sequenced input: blood. The receptors were sampled from a woman under 40 with Graves' hyperthyroidism that later progressed to Graves' ophthalmopathy.

There are many counts of this clonotype. The chain combines TRBV29-1 with TRBJ1-1, with a tentative D call TRBD1 (5 bases). The V end lost 7 bases, the J end lost 0 bases, and 12 bases lay between the germline ends. CDR3 length: 13 residues. The germline V gene has CDR1 SQVTM and CDR2 ANQGSEA. The CDR3 DNA is TGCAGCGGGTCGGGACGGCTGAACACTGAAGCTTTCTTT. It is translated as CSGSGRLNTEAFF. The variable domain in full, completed from reference TRBV29-1 and TRBJ1-1, reads SAVISQKPSRDICQRGTSLTIQCQVDSQVTMMFWYRQQPGQSLTLIATANQGSEATYESGFVIDKFPISRPNLTFSTLTVSNMSPEDSSIYLCSGSGRLNTEAFFGQGTRLTVV.

Ten or more counts support this clonotype. This chain's CDR3 is CAIKTSGRGSDTQYF. As DNA, the CDR3 is TGTGCCATCAAAACTAGCGGGAGGGGGTCAGATACGCAGTATTTT. The V and J genes are TRBV10-3 and TRBJ2-3; 13 nucleotides align to TRBD2. The CDR3 extends over 15 amino acids. Germline assignment: CDR1 ENHRY and CDR2 SYGVKD. V lost 7 bases to trimming and J lost 4 bases; unmatched junction nucleotides: 5.